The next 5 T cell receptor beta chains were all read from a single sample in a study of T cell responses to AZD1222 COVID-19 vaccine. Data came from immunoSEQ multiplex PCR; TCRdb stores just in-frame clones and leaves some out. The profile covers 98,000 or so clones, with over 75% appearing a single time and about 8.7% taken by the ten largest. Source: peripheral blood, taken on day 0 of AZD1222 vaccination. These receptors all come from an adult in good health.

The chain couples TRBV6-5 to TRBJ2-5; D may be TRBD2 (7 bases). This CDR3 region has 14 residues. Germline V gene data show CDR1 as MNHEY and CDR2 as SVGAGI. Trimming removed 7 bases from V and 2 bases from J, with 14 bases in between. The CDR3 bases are TGTGCCAGCAAAGGGGGGGGCGATCAAGAGACCCAGTACTTC. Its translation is CASKGGGDQETQYF.

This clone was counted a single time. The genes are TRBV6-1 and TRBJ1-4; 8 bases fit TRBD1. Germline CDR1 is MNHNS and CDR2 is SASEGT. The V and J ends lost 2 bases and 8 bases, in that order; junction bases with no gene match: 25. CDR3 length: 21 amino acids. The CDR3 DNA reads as TGTGCCAGCAGTGAATCCCCTCCCGTGGACAGGGAACTAAGGGGTGGAGAAAAACTGTTTTTT. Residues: CASSESPPVDRELRGGEKLFF.

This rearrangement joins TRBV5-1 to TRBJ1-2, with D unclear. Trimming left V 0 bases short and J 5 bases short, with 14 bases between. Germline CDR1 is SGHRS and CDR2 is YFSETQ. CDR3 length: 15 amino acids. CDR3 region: CASSLGQALSYGYTF. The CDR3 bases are TGCGCCAGCAGCTTGGGACAAGCCCTCAGTTATGGCTACACCTTC.

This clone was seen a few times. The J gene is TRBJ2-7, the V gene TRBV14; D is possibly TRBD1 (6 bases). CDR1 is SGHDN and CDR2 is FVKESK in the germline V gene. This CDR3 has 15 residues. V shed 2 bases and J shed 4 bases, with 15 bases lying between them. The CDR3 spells CASSQKAGASYEQYF. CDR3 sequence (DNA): TGTGCCAGCAGCCAAAAGGCAGGGGCATCGTACGAGCAGTACTTC.

The CDR3 bases are TGTGCCAGCTCACCGACTAGCGGGAGCTCCTACGAGCAGTACTTC. Encoded protein: CASSPTSGSSYEQYF. The chain recombines TRBV18 with TRBJ2-7; TRBD2 aligns across 12 bases. CDR3 length equals 15 residues. Germline V gene lookup returns CDR1 KGHSH and CDR2 LQKENI. The ends lost 3 bases at V and 0 bases at J; junction bases unmatched: 0.